This is a list of T cell receptor beta chains from one sample in a study of CD4+ T cells in melanoma. Sequencing used immunoSEQ multiplex PCR; TCRdb keeps in-frame clones, though not all of them. Among 17,000 or so clones listed, about four fifths were seen once. Sequenced input: cells from a culture (not recorded whether cultured in vitro). These TCRs come from a human donor with melanoma. Each CDR3 is given with its conserved first and last residue. Fields, in order: clone size, D gene, J gene, V gene, CDR3 protein, CDR3 DNA. A D gene is named only where the DNA matches it firmly. For some rows the clone size is stated as once, few or many, or as a class when expanded; others skip it.

NA TRBD2 TRBJ2-3 TRBV4-2 CASSGTSGTDTQYF TGTGCCAGCAGCGGGACTAGCGGCACAGATACGCAGTATTTT
NA NA TRBJ2-4 TRBV19 CASSTWTARGNIQYF TGTGCCAGTAGTACATGGACCGCTAGGGGAAACATTCAGTACTTC
few NA TRBJ1-1 TRBV30 CAWSVEGRGAFF TGTGCCTGGAGTGTCGAGGGGCGCGGAGCTTTCTTT
NA NA TRBJ1-2 TRBV5-1 CASSSGKVKENYGYTF TGCGCCAGCAGCTCGGGTAAGGTGAAGGAAAACTATGGCTACACCTTC
NA NA TRBJ1-1 TRBV27 CASSLRGGAEEAFF TGTGCCAGCAGTTTACGGGGGGGGGCCGAGGAAGCTTTCTTT
NA NA TRBJ1-3 TRBV5-4 CASSLEQGEGNTIYF TGTGCCAGCAGCTTGGAACAGGGAGAAGGAAACACCATATATTTT
NA NA TRBJ2-3 TRBV19 CASSILSGSGGSTDTQYF TGTGCCAGTAGTATTTTATCAGGGTCCGGTGGTAGCACAGATACGCAGTATTTT
once NA TRBJ1-1 TRBV29-1 CSVVGVRNTEAFF TGCAGCGTTGTTGGAGTTAGGAACACTGAAGCTTTCTTT
NA TRBD2 TRBJ2-2 TRBV6-1 CASRTSGATGELFF TGTGCCAGCAGGACTAGCGGGGCCACCGGGGAGCTGTTTTTT
few NA TRBJ2-5 TRBV30 CAWGSRLGVQTQYF TGTGCCTGGGGGTCGCGGCTAGGGGTCCAGACCCAGTACTTC
NA NA TRBJ1-2 TRBV4-1 CASSQLGRRNRDYGYTF TGCGCCAGCAGCCAATTGGGGAGGCGAAACCGTGACTATGGCTACACCTTC
once NA TRBJ2-3 TRBV7-9 CASSLCQVQLCTDTQYF TGTGCCAGCAGCTTATGTCAGGTGCAGCTTTGCACAGATACGCAGTATTTT
NA NA TRBJ1-1 TRBV18 CASSPEGDFFTNTEAFF TGTGCCAGCTCACCAGAAGGGGATTTTTTCACGAACACTGAAGCTTTCTTT
NA TRBD1 TRBJ2-2 TRBV27 CASSSWDRGSTGELFF TGTGCCAGCAGTTCCTGGGACAGGGGATCCACCGGGGAGCTGTTTTTT
NA NA TRBJ2-3 TRBV7-2 CASSPRSPGGPVDTQYF TGTGCCAGCAGCCCACGGTCGCCGGGGGGCCCGGTCGATACGCAGTATTTT
NA NA TRBJ2-2 TRBV30 CAWSVWAGDTGELFF TGTGCCTGGAGTGTATGGGCAGGGGACACCGGGGAGCTGTTTTTT
NA NA TRBJ2-1 TRBV14 CASSQDPGNEQFF TGTGCCAGCAGCCAAGATCCGGGCAATGAGCAGTTCTTC
NA TRBD1 TRBJ1-6 TRBV11-2 CASSLGTGVGAPLHF TGTGCCAGCAGCTTAGGAACAGGGGTTGGAGCACCCCTCCACTTT
NA NA TRBJ1-6 TRBV6-5 CASSYRGAAASPLHF TGTGCCAGCAGTTACCGAGGGGCGGCTGCTTCACCCCTCCACTTT
NA NA TRBJ2-3 TRBV5-4 CASSFGGRDTQYF TGTGCCAGCAGCTTCGGCGGGCGTGATACGCAGTATTTT
NA TRBD1 TRBJ1-1 TRBV6-1 CASSFRGGQTEAFF TGTGCCAGCAGTTTCAGGGGGGGTCAGACTGAAGCTTTCTTT
NA NA TRBJ1-3 TRBV18 CASSPWDAAAGNTIYF TGTGCCAGCTCACCATGGGACGCGGCAGCTGGAAACACCATATATTTT
NA NA TRBJ1-5 TRBV7-3 CASSSSTSGQPQHF TGTGCCAGCAGCAGCTCCACATCGGGGCAGCCCCAGCATTTT
NA NA TRBJ1-1 TRBV18 CASSQTKVGEAFF TGTGCCAGCTCACAAACGAAGGTGGGTGAAGCTTTCTTT
medium-sized TRBD1 TRBJ1-2 TRBV6-5 CASRQRDSNYGYTF TGTGCCAGCAGGCAACGGGACAGTAACTATGGCTACACCTTC
NA TRBD1 TRBJ1-5 TRBV5-8 CASSPGQRVNQPQHF TGTGCCAGCAGCCCGGGACAGCGAGTCAATCAGCCCCAGCATTTT
once NA TRBJ2-2 TRBV6-5 CASTDGRELFF TGTGCCAGCACCGACGGCAGGGAGCTGTTTTTT
NA NA TRBJ2-7 TRBV7-3 CASSLTGGPSRGEQYF TGTGCCAGCAGCTTAACGGGGGGGCCATCGCGGGGCGAGCAGTACTTC
NA TRBD1 TRBJ1-1 TRBV11-2 CASSLTPGQGPDTEAFF TGTGCCAGCAGCTTAACGCCTGGACAGGGTCCGGACACTGAAGCTTTCTTT
NA TRBD2 TRBJ2-3 TRBV5-4 CASSLGLELTDTQYF TGTGCCAGCAGCTTAGGACTAGAGCTCACAGATACGCAGTATTTT
NA NA TRBJ2-7 TRBV9 CASSAQGYEQYF TGTGCCAGCAGCGCCCAGGGCTACGAGCAGTACTTC
NA NA TRBJ1-1 TRBV30 CAWSLRRDTEAFF TGTGCCTGGAGTCTTAGGCGGGACACTGAAGCTTTCTTT
NA NA TRBJ2-7 TRBV6-5 CASTVGPPSYEQYF TGTGCCAGCACGGTTGGGCCGCCATCCTACGAGCAGTACTTC
once NA TRBJ1-1 TRBV30 CAWSLKLNGGEAFF TGTGCCTGGAGTCTCAAACTTAACGGGGGTGAAGCTTTCTTT
NA TRBD1 TRBJ1-1 TRBV5-1 CASSLGPGTGLNTEAFF TGCGCCAGCAGCTTGGGTCCCGGGACAGGGCTGAACACTGAAGCTTTCTTT
NA TRBD1 TRBJ2-7 TRBV6-1 CATNRGHETYEQYF TGTGCCACCAACAGGGGCCACGAAACCTACGAGCAGTACTTC
NA NA TRBJ1-2 TRBV6-5 CASSIRDGNYGYTF TGTGCCAGCAGTATCCGGGACGGGAACTATGGCTACACCTTC
once NA TRBJ2-7 TRBV5-1 CASSLGGAGYEQYF TGCGCCAGCAGCTTGGGGGGCGCGGGCTACGAGCAGTACTTC
NA NA TRBJ2-1 TRBV5-4 CASSSGGRYHNEQFF TGTGCCAGCAGCTCCGGGGGGCGGTACCACAATGAGCAGTTCTTC
NA NA TRBJ2-2 TRBV30 CAWEGLLNTGELFF TGTGCCTGGGAGGGGCTATTGAACACCGGGGAGCTGTTTTTT
once NA TRBJ1-3 TRBV30 CAWSVGGLNFGNTIYF TGTGCCTGGAGTGTAGGGGGGCTTAATTTCGGAAACACCATATATTTT
NA TRBD1 TRBJ1-2 TRBV10-2 CASSERQGFYTF TGCGCCAGCAGTGAGAGACAGGGGTTTTACACCTTC
NA NA TRBJ2-2 TRBV7-3 CASSPNPGRELFF TGTGCCAGCAGCCCAAACCCAGGACGGGAGCTGTTTTTT
NA NA TRBJ2-5 TRBV5-1 CASSAGPGEETQYF TGCGCCAGCAGCGCGGGCCCAGGGGAGGAGACCCAGTACTTC
NA TRBD1 TRBJ1-1 TRBV19 CASSIRTGNTEAFF TGTGCCAGTAGTATCCGGACAGGAAATACTGAAGCTTTCTTT
NA TRBD1 TRBJ1-3 TRBV9 CASSVEGQFSGNTIYF TGTGCCAGCAGCGTAGAGGGACAGTTCTCTGGAAACACCATATATTTT
NA NA TRBJ2-7 TRBV11-2 CASSFQWGPDYEQYF TGTGCCAGCAGCTTCCAATGGGGTCCAGACTACGAGCAGTACTTC
NA NA TRBJ2-7 TRBV11-1 CASSLRGISSYEQYF TGTGCCAGCAGCTTAAGGGGGATTAGCTCCTACGAGCAGTACTTC
NA NA TRBJ1-1 TRBV7-9 CASSLAEGQEAFF TGTGCCAGCAGCCTCGCAGAGGGCCAGGAAGCTTTCTTT
NA NA TRBJ2-1 TRBV7-2 CASSFAASSYNEQFF TGTGCCAGCAGCTTTGCAGCCAGCTCCTACAATGAGCAGTTCTTC
NA NA TRBJ1-6 TRBV4-1 CASSQDEISPLHF TGCGCCAGCAGCCAAGATGAGATTTCACCCCTCCACTTT
few NA TRBJ1-1 TRBV5-1 CASSFGSMNTEAFF TGCGCCAGCAGCTTCGGAAGTATGAACACTGAAGCTTTCTTT
NA NA TRBJ2-7 TRBV25-1 CASSERGTTYEQYF TGTGCCAGCAGTGAACGGGGGACAACCTACGAGCAGTACTTC
NA NA TRBJ1-5 TRBV18 CASSQVGGSAQPQHF TGTGCCAGCTCACAGGTTGGGGGTAGCGCACAGCCCCAGCATTTT
NA TRBD1 TRBJ2-5 TRBV29-1 CSVATGETRYF TGCAGCGTTGCGACAGGGGAGACCCGGTACTTC
NA TRBD1 TRBJ2-7 TRBV6-1 CASRDRGSYEQYF TGTGCCAGCCGGGACAGGGGATCCTACGAGCAGTACTTC
once TRBD1 TRBJ2-5 TRBV7-9 CASSPTGAGKTQYF TGTGCCAGCAGCCCGACAGGGGCCGGAAAGACCCAGTACTTC
NA TRBD1 TRBJ1-1 TRBV25-1 CASSSGGIRLAEAFF TGTGCCAGCAGTTCAGGGGGCATACGACTCGCTGAAGCTTTCTTT
NA NA TRBJ2-2 TRBV9 CASSVAPGVAGELFF TGTGCCAGCAGCGTAGCTCCAGGGGTCGCCGGGGAGCTGTTTTTT